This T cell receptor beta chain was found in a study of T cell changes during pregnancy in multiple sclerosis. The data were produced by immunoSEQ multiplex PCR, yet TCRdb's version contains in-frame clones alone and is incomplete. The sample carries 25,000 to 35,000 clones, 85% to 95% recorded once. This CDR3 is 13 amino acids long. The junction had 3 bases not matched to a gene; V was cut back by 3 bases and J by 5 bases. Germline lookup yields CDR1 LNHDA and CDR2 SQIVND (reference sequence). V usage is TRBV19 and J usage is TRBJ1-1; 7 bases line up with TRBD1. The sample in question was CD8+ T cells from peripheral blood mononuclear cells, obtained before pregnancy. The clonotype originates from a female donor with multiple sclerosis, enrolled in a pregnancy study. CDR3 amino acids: CASSIGRGTEAFF. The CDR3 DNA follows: TGTGCCAGTAGTATCGGCAGGGGGACTGAAGCTTTCTTT.